These T cell receptor beta chains were read from a single sample in a study of T-cell reconstitution after alpha-beta-depleted transplantation in children. TCRdb re-called the PCR reads through MiXCR, storing one row per CDR3 protein. This table holds roughly 160,000 distinct CDR3 sequences, 11% found once. The material was PBMCs, obtained before TCRalphabeta/CD19-depleted stem cell transplant. The receptors here all came from a boy younger than 10 with acute myeloid leukemia, due to receive a stem cell transplant. CDR3s include the opening cysteine and the closing phenylalanine or tryptophan. A D gene is named only where the DNA matches it firmly. The listing skips clone size in some rows; elsewhere it reads once, few, many or a size class.

J gene: TRBJ2-3
V gene: TRBV18
D gene: -
clone size: many
CDR3 DNA: TGTGCCAGCTCACCCTACAGGGAAAGCACAGATACGCAGTATTTT
CDR3 protein: CASSPYRESTDTQYF

J gene: TRBJ2-7
V gene: TRBV20-1
D gene: TRBD1
clone size: many
CDR3 DNA: TGCAGTGCTACACAGGGGGCGGGCGAGCAGTACTTC
CDR3 protein: CSATQGAGEQYF

J gene: TRBJ2-3
V gene: TRBV20-1
D gene: TRBD2
clone size: many
CDR3 DNA: TGCAGTGCTAGAGAGGGAGCGGGAGACACAGATACGCAGTATTTT
CDR3 protein: CSAREGAGDTDTQYF

J gene: TRBJ2-3
V gene: TRBV9
D gene: TRBD1
clone size: -
CDR3 DNA: TGTGCCAGCAGCGTCGAGACAGGGTTACCAGATACGCAGTATTTT
CDR3 protein: CASSVETGLPDTQYF

J gene: TRBJ1-1
V gene: TRBV6-5
D gene: -
clone size: few
CDR3 DNA: TGTGCCAGCAGTTACTTCGGAGAGAACACTGAAGCTTTCTTT
CDR3 protein: CASSYFGENTEAFF

J gene: TRBJ2-2
V gene: TRBV5-1
D gene: TRBD1
clone size: many
CDR3 DNA: TGCGCCAGCAGCCTAGGGGACAGGGGGCGAACCGGGGAGCTGTTTTTT
CDR3 protein: CASSLGDRGRTGELFF

J gene: TRBJ1-2
V gene: TRBV27
D gene: TRBD1
clone size: many
CDR3 DNA: TGTGCCAGCAGTTTGACAGGGGAGGGCTATGGCTACACCTTC
CDR3 protein: CASSLTGEGYGYTF

J gene: TRBJ2-5
V gene: TRBV2
D gene: TRBD2
clone size: -
CDR3 DNA: TGTGCCAGCAGTGACTTTGCGGGAGAAGGAGAGACCCAGTACTTC
CDR3 protein: CASSDFAGEGETQYF

J gene: TRBJ2-1
V gene: TRBV12-3/TRBV12-4
D gene: -
clone size: many
CDR3 DNA: TGTGCCAGCAGTTTAACAGGGAGCTCCTACAATGAGCAGTTCTTC
CDR3 protein: CASSLTGSSYNEQFF

J gene: TRBJ1-1
V gene: TRBV5-1
D gene: -
clone size: many
CDR3 DNA: TGCGCCAGCAGCTTAGAAGGGAGCACTGAAGCTTTCTTT
CDR3 protein: CASSLEGSTEAFF

J gene: TRBJ2-3
V gene: TRBV18
D gene: -
clone size: many
CDR3 DNA: TGTGCCAGCTCACCACCAGAAGGGGGGCCGGGTTGGAGCACAGATACGCAGTATTTT
CDR3 protein: CASSPPEGGPGWSTDTQYF

J gene: TRBJ2-3
V gene: TRBV21-1
D gene: -
clone size: many
CDR3 DNA: TGTGCCAGGTCCAAGGAGGGGGGGCCGGATACGCAGTATTTT
CDR3 protein: CARSKEGGPDTQYF

J gene: TRBJ2-2
V gene: TRBV7-8
D gene: TRBD2
clone size: many
CDR3 DNA: TGTGCCAGCAGCTTACAGGCTAGCGGGAGACCCGGGGAGCTGTTTTTT
CDR3 protein: CASSLQASGRPGELFF

J gene: TRBJ1-5
V gene: TRBV20-1
D gene: -
clone size: many
CDR3 DNA: TGCAGTGCCGACGACAGTTATCAGCCCCAGCATTTT
CDR3 protein: CSADDSYQPQHF

J gene: TRBJ1-2
V gene: TRBV10-1
D gene: -
clone size: many
CDR3 DNA: TGCGCCAGCAGCAATAACAGGGAAGACTATGGCTACACCTTC
CDR3 protein: CASSNNREDYGYTF

J gene: TRBJ2-5
V gene: TRBV6-1
D gene: -
clone size: many
CDR3 DNA: TGTGCCAGCGGACCCCCGACGGGCCAAGAGACCCAGTACTTC
CDR3 protein: CASGPPTGQETQYF

J gene: TRBJ2-1
V gene: TRBV5-5
D gene: TRBD2
clone size: many
CDR3 DNA: TGTGCCAGCAGCTTCCCGGAGCGGGGCCCGGCAAAAGAGCAGTTCTTC
CDR3 protein: CASSFPERGPAKEQFF

J gene: TRBJ1-2
V gene: TRBV5-1
D gene: TRBD1
clone size: many
CDR3 DNA: TGCGCCAGCAGCTTGACAGGGGGTAGGAAGAACTATGGCTACACCTTC
CDR3 protein: CASSLTGGRKNYGYTF

J gene: TRBJ2-1
V gene: TRBV11-2
D gene: TRBD2
clone size: many
CDR3 DNA: TGTGCCAGCAGCTATGGAGCGGGGTGGAATGAGCAGTTCTTC
CDR3 protein: CASSYGAGWNEQFF

J gene: TRBJ1-5
V gene: TRBV11-2
D gene: -
clone size: many
CDR3 DNA: TGTGCCAGCAGCTCCCAGGGTACGAGTCAGCCCCAGCATTTT
CDR3 protein: CASSSQGTSQPQHF

J gene: TRBJ2-7
V gene: TRBV4-2
D gene: TRBD1
clone size: many
CDR3 DNA: TGTGCCAGCAGCCGAGACAGGGGCCCCTACGAGCAGTACTTC
CDR3 protein: CASSRDRGPYEQYF

J gene: TRBJ2-5
V gene: TRBV28
D gene: TRBD2
clone size: many
CDR3 DNA: TGTGCCAGCAGGGGAGGACTAGCGGGGGCAGGAGAGACCCAGTACTTC
CDR3 protein: CASRGGLAGAGETQYF

J gene: TRBJ1-6
V gene: TRBV20-1
D gene: TRBD1
clone size: -
CDR3 DNA: TGCAGTGCTAGAGTTAGGCCGGGAGGGGGCGAGGCACCCCTCCACTTT
CDR3 protein: CSARVRPGGGEAPLHF

J gene: TRBJ1-1
V gene: TRBV10-3
D gene: TRBD1
clone size: many
CDR3 DNA: TGTGCCATCAGTGGACAGGGTAGGGGTGAAGCTTTCTTT
CDR3 protein: CAISGQGRGEAFF

J gene: TRBJ2-7
V gene: TRBV12-3/TRBV12-4
D gene: -
clone size: many
CDR3 DNA: TGTGCCAGCAGCAACCCAGGGGGGGAGCAGTACTTC
CDR3 protein: CASSNPGGEQYF

J gene: TRBJ1-2
V gene: TRBV11-2
D gene: TRBD1
clone size: many
CDR3 DNA: TGTGCCAGCAGCCCGGGACAGGGGGTTTTTGGCTACACCTTC
CDR3 protein: CASSPGQGVFGYTF

J gene: TRBJ2-4
V gene: TRBV11-2
D gene: -
clone size: many
CDR3 DNA: TGTGCCAGCAGCTTAGCCCCCAGCGAGGGCCAAAACATTCAGTACTTC
CDR3 protein: CASSLAPSEGQNIQYF

J gene: TRBJ1-4
V gene: TRBV11-1
D gene: -
clone size: many
CDR3 DNA: TGTGCCAGCAGCTTCGATGGGGTCACGATAGCAACTAATGAAAAACTGTTTTTT
CDR3 protein: CASSFDGVTIATNEKLFF

J gene: TRBJ2-2
V gene: TRBV15
D gene: -
clone size: many
CDR3 DNA: TGTGCCACCAGCAGAGGTGGCGTTGGGGAGCTGTTTTTT
CDR3 protein: CATSRGGVGELFF

J gene: TRBJ2-2
V gene: TRBV11-2
D gene: TRBD2
clone size: many
CDR3 DNA: TGTGCCAGCAGCTGGCGGGGAGGGACCGGGGAGCTGTTTTTT
CDR3 protein: CASSWRGGTGELFF

J gene: TRBJ2-7
V gene: TRBV3-1
D gene: -
clone size: -
CDR3 DNA: TGTGCCAGCAGCCAAGATAGTTGGCTAATGAGCTCCTACGAGCAGTACTTC
CDR3 protein: CASSQDSWLMSSYEQYF

J gene: TRBJ2-7
V gene: TRBV27
D gene: TRBD2
clone size: -
CDR3 DNA: TGTGCCAGCAGTACACGGACTAGCGGGAGGGGTAACTACGAGCAGTACTTC
CDR3 protein: CASSTRTSGRGNYEQYF

J gene: TRBJ1-2
V gene: TRBV20-1
D gene: TRBD1
clone size: once
CDR3 DNA: TGCAGTGCTAGAGGAGAACAGGGGGTGGGTGGCTACACCTTC
CDR3 protein: CSARGEQGVGGYTF

J gene: TRBJ2-7
V gene: TRBV27
D gene: TRBD1
clone size: many
CDR3 DNA: TGTGCCAGCAGTGCCGGGACAGGGGGCTACGAGCAGTACTTC
CDR3 protein: CASSAGTGGYEQYF

J gene: TRBJ2-1
V gene: TRBV10-1
D gene: TRBD2
clone size: many
CDR3 DNA: TGCGCCAGCAGTGAGTCGAGCGGGAGGGCCCGTTACAATGAGCAGTTCTTC
CDR3 protein: CASSESSGRARYNEQFF

J gene: TRBJ1-1
V gene: TRBV20-1
D gene: -
clone size: many
CDR3 DNA: TGCAGTCTCCCGAGTAACACTGAAGCTTTCTTT
CDR3 protein: CSLPSNTEAFF

J gene: TRBJ2-5
V gene: TRBV20-1
D gene: TRBD1
clone size: many
CDR3 DNA: TGCAGTGCTTGGGACAGGGGGCTGGAGACCCAGTACTTC
CDR3 protein: CSAWDRGLETQYF

J gene: TRBJ1-2
V gene: TRBV4-2
D gene: TRBD1
clone size: -
CDR3 DNA: TGTGCCAGCAGCCAAGACCCGACAGGGAATCGGGGCTACACCTTC
CDR3 protein: CASSQDPTGNRGYTF

J gene: TRBJ2-7
V gene: TRBV28
D gene: -
clone size: many
CDR3 DNA: TGTGCCAGCAGTTTAGGTTTAGGGCTAGAGTACGAGCAGTACTTC
CDR3 protein: CASSLGLGLEYEQYF

J gene: TRBJ1-4
V gene: TRBV10-3
D gene: TRBD1
clone size: many
CDR3 DNA: TGTGCCATCAGTGAAGGGGGACAGAGACTGTTTTTT
CDR3 protein: CAISEGGQRLFF

J gene: TRBJ2-1
V gene: TRBV7-2
D gene: TRBD1
clone size: many
CDR3 DNA: TGTGCCAGCCATTTATACACAGGGGGCAATGAGCAGTTCTTC
CDR3 protein: CASHLYTGGNEQFF

J gene: TRBJ1-2
V gene: TRBV7-8
D gene: -
clone size: few
CDR3 DNA: TGTGCCAGCAGCTGCCGCGATTATGGCTACACCTTC
CDR3 protein: CASSCRDYGYTF

J gene: TRBJ2-1
V gene: TRBV18
D gene: TRBD2
clone size: many
CDR3 DNA: TGTGCCAGCTCACCGGTTCCGCCTAGCGGGGACTATGAGCAGTTCTTC
CDR3 protein: CASSPVPPSGDYEQFF

J gene: TRBJ1-1
V gene: TRBV4-2
D gene: TRBD1
clone size: many
CDR3 DNA: TGTGCCAGCAGCCACACCAGACAGGGGGCAAAAACTGAAGCTTTCTTT
CDR3 protein: CASSHTRQGAKTEAFF

J gene: TRBJ2-7
V gene: TRBV5-1
D gene: -
clone size: many
CDR3 DNA: TGCGCCAGCAGCTCCCAAATCGGGGGCGAATACGAGCAGTACTTC
CDR3 protein: CASSSQIGGEYEQYF

J gene: TRBJ1-1
V gene: TRBV5-1
D gene: TRBD1
clone size: many
CDR3 DNA: TGCGCCAGCAGCCTTGAACAGGGGGCTAACACTGAAGCTTTCTTT
CDR3 protein: CASSLEQGANTEAFF

J gene: TRBJ2-2
V gene: TRBV5-1
D gene: TRBD2
clone size: few
CDR3 DNA: TGCGCCAGCAGCCCCGACTCTACGGGACTAGCGGGATACACCGGGGAGCTGTTTTTT
CDR3 protein: CASSPDSTGLAGYTGELFF